A single sample is the source of the 8 T cell receptor beta chains below, sequenced in a study of Ad26.COV2.S vaccination and SARS-CoV-2 variants. Sample treatment: 15 to 20 received Ad26.COV2.S at low or high dose, single or two shots; roughly 5 received placebo; per-sample allocation not given. Day 63 after the first vaccine or placebo injection was the time point for sampling. Some clones are missing from TCRdb's copy, which holds only in-frame ones; the method was immunoSEQ multiplex PCR. The sample has approximately 500,000 clones, around 90% seen once. The sequencing here drew on peripheral blood, taken in a trial of Ad26.COV2.S vaccine versus placebo. These receptors were obtained from a person between 18 and 65 years old who received the Ad26.COV2.S COVID-19 vaccine or a placebo.

This rearrangement joins TRBV19 to TRBJ2-5; 10 nucleotides agree with TRBD1. V trimming: 6 bases; J trimming: 1 base; junction bases outside the gene matches: 5. Germline CDR1 and CDR2: LNHDA and SQIVND (reference sequence). This CDR3 is 15 amino acids long. CDR3 nucleotides: TGTGCCAGTAGCCGGACAGGGGGGACCCAAGAGACCCAGTACTTC. It translates to CASSRTGGTQETQYF.

The chain is built from TRBV7-2 and TRBJ2-1; D tentatively reads TRBD1 or TRBD2 (6 bases each). CDR3 length equals 14 residues. Germline lookup yields CDR1 SGHTA and CDR2 FQGNSA. With 5 bases removed from V and 10 bases from J, the gap between germline ends came to 18 bases. The CDR3 sequence is CASSRDTRRGEQFF. The CDR3 coding sequence is TGTGCCAGCAGCCGGGACACCCGGAGGGGGGAGCAGTTCTTC.

V usage is TRBV7-2 and J usage is TRBJ2-1; 11 nucleotides align to TRBD2. V trimming: 2 bases; J trimming: 10 bases; junction bases outside the gene matches: 13. Looked up from germline, CDR1 is SGHTA and CDR2 is FQGNSA. This CDR3 has 17 amino acids. The DNA for the CDR3 is TGTGCCAGCAGCTTAAGAGGGTCCGTACTAGCGGGAGTCGAGCAGTTCTTC. It specifies CASSLRGSVLAGVEQFF.

This chain links TRBV28 with TRBJ2-4; 12 bases line up with TRBD2. Germline V gene lookup returns CDR1 MDHEN and CDR2 SYDVKM. CDR3 length equals 18 residues. Trimming at V came to 8 bases and at J to 7 bases, leaving 18 bases not matched to a gene. The CDR3 is CASCPRGLAGLSENIQYF. CDR3 nucleotide sequence: TGTGCCAGCTGCCCACGCGGACTAGCGGGATTATCGGAGAACATTCAGTACTTC.

In the case of this clone: The same CDR3 can be traced to other DNA sequences in this sample. The chain carries TRBV19 and TRBJ2-1; D might be TRBD1 or TRBD2, each matching 5 bases. Per germline, CDR1 LNHDA and CDR2 SQIVND (reference sequence). CDR3 length: 13 amino acids. Trimming pared 3 bases from V and 5 bases from J, leaving 8 bases between. CDR3 residues: CASSILGDNEQFF. CDR3 DNA sequence: TGTGCCAGTAGTATTCTGGGGGACAATGAGCAGTTCTTC.

CDR3 amino acids: CASSYPARLALTDTQYF. The CDR3 DNA is TGTGCCAGCAGTTACCCCGCCAGACTAGCTCTAACAGATACGCAGTATTTT. The V gene is TRBV6-2 or TRBV6-3, the J gene TRBJ2-3; 7 bases agree with TRBD2. Germline V gene lookup returns CDR1 MNHEY and CDR2 SVGEGT. CDR3 size: 17 residues. V dropped 2 bases and J dropped 3; count of bases not matched to a gene: 11.

The chain has TRBV6-5 and TRBJ2-1, with 15 bases fitting TRBD2. The trim removed 6 bases at V and 8 bases at J, leaving 5 bases unmatched. The CDR3 runs 15 residues. Germline V lookup: CDR1 MNHEY, CDR2 SVGAGI. The CDR3, as DNA: TGTGCCAGCAGCCCGGGACTAGCGGGAGGATATGAGCAGTTCTTC. Its translation: CASSPGLAGGYEQFF.

The J gene is TRBJ1-2, the V gene TRBV2; weak D call: TRBD1 (6 bases). CDR3 size: 14 residues. Germline V lookup: CDR1 SNHLY, CDR2 FYNNEI. Trimming stripped 4 bases from V and 2 bases from J, with 11 bases between. CDR3 protein: CASSVGRGNYGYTF. The CDR3 DNA reads TGTGCCAGCAGTGTTGGCAGGGGAAACTATGGCTACACCTTC.